This record concerns one TCR beta chain sequence. Its antigen is undetermined. Trimming took off 0 bases at V and 10 bases at J, with 11 bases between the two ends. This CDR3 is built from 13 residues. Germline V CDR1 and CDR2: SGDLS, YYNGEE. The data stem from a study of shared clonotypes between healthy human individuals. The sorted-subset replicate PCRs were given around 200 ng DNA, which is tens of thousands of T cell genomes. Here immunoSEQ multiplex PCR was the method, and the copy in TCRdb shows in-frame clones only, minus some. The sample consists of some 2,100,000 clones, around 93% of them appearing once. General study findings and limits: Researchers sampled only blood; tissue repertoires likely differ. Memory subsets had estimated richness that was generally smaller than that of naive subsets.

Naivety among CD8 cells was defined by CD45RO negativity and positive CCR7 selection, thereby excluding terminally differentiated effector memory CD45RA+ cells. Sample: naive CD8+ T cells from PBMCs. The origin of this receptor is a man in his late teens or twenties in good health. Some clones in this sample may be carry-over from other donors' samples. The rearrangement uses TRBV9 and TRBJ2-1; D might be TRBD2 (5 bases). CDR3 loop: CASSVVAAGEQFF. DNA of the CDR3: TGTGCCAGCAGCGTAGTGGCGGCGGGCGAGCAGTTCTTC.